The 5 T cell receptor beta chains in this list originate from one sample, sequenced in a study of somatic mutations in cytotoxic T cells in rheumatoid arthritis. Sequenced by immunoSEQ multiplex PCR; TCRdb stores in-frame clones only, minus some. The data show about 26,000 clones, over 80% seen once. Sequencing was performed on CD8+ T cells sorted from blood. Source of these receptors: a man aged 45-65 years in good health.

This chain joins TRBV7-8 and TRBJ2-1; the match to TRBD1 covers 11 bases. This CDR3 has 17 amino acids. V lost 1 base, J lost 6 bases, and 8 bases stayed unmatched. The germline gives CDR1 SGHVS, CDR2 FQNEAQ. CDR3 loop: CASSLDRTGGDANEQFF. CDR3 coding DNA: TGTGCCAGCAGCTTAGATAGGACAGGGGGCGATGCCAATGAGCAGTTCTTC.

This chain links TRBV7-9 with TRBJ2-1; no firm D call. The CDR3 loop spans 12 amino acids. Germline CDR1 reads SEHNR; CDR2 reads FQNEAQ (reference sequence). Trimming left V 0 bases short and J 9 bases short, with 6 bases between. CDR3 nucleotide sequence: TGTGCCAGCAGCTTAGCCCCCCCTGAGCAGTTCTTC. It codes for CASSLAPPEQFF.

The chain uses TRBV5-1 and TRBJ2-5; D is unresolved. Germline V gene data show CDR1 as SGHRS and CDR2 as YFSETQ. V was shortened by 0 bases and J by 4 bases, with 7 bases between the two germline ends. The length of the CDR3 is 13 residues. CDR3 coding DNA: TGCGCCAGCAGCTTGGTTCCGGGAGAGACCCAGTACTTC. Residues: CASSLVPGETQYF.

The chain uses TRBV2 and TRBJ2-7; perhaps TRBD2 as D (6 bases). The CDR3 length is 15 residues. V was shortened by 1 base and J by 0 bases, with 10 bases between the two germline ends. The germline CDR1 and CDR2 sequences are SNHLY and FYNNEI. CDR3 sequence: CASSEGGGSSYEQYF. Here the CDR3 DNA reads TGTGCCAGCAGTGAAGGCGGAGGGAGCTCCTACGAGCAGTACTTC. Variable domain in full (rest from reference TRBV2 and TRBJ2-7): EPEVTQTPSHQVTQMGQEVILRCVPISNHLYFYWYRQILGQKVEFLVSFYNNEISEKSEIFDDQFSVERPDGSNFTLKIRSTKLEDSAMYFCASSEGGGSSYEQYFGPGTRLTVT.

The V gene is TRBV7-6, the J gene TRBJ2-1; 10 bases align to TRBD2. The V segment lost 5 bases and the J segment 9 bases; nucleotides outside the gene matches: 7. Per the germline V gene, CDR1 is SGHVS and CDR2 is FNYEAQ. CDR3 length: 14 residues. The chain's CDR3 is CASSSSGRTAEQFF. DNA for the CDR3: TGTGCCAGCAGCAGTAGCGGGAGGACGGCTGAGCAGTTCTTC.